The 5 T cell receptor beta chains in this list originate from one sample, sequenced in a study of STAT3 mutations in large granular lymphocyte leukemia (dated by TCRdb to the late 2010s). General findings and caveats noted by the study authors: Every T-LGLL patient showed at least one immunodominant TCRbeta clonotype, and about half showed multiple immunodominant subclonotypes.

Library method: the immunoSEQ multiplex PCR assay. This immuneACCESS table, as held by TCRdb, lists in-frame sequences with V and J called but not all clones. Of the missing ones, under half trace to an unresolved V gene in checked studies; the others have no known cause. The sample table gives some 2,200 clones. Approximately 80% of the sample goes to the ten largest clones. No antigens are known for them. The material sequenced was PBMCs. The source is a human donor with T large granular lymphocyte leukemia. The donor label of this sample is uncertain. Some clones in this sample may be carry-over from other donors' samples.

Notes on this clone: The CDR3 carries no conserved terminal phenylalanine or tryptophan, so it likely arises from a read error. The DNA is left out, because the CDR3 cannot be placed on it with certainty; the CDR3 is given as TCRdb lists it. The chain has TRBV5-1 and TRBJ2-1; TRBD1 was called by the table and not checked on the DNA. The CDR3 comprises 12 residues, both ends counted. The germline V gene encodes CDR1 SGHRS and CDR2 YFSETQ. The CDR3 sequence: CASSLRGQGLNE.

Details on this clone: A read error is likely, as this CDR3 ends without the conserved phenylalanine or tryptophan. The DNA is left out, because the CDR3 cannot be placed on it with certainty; the CDR3 is given as TCRdb lists it. The rearrangement links TRBV18 to TRBJ2-5; TRBD1, the D gene given by the table, was not confirmed from the DNA. The length of the CDR3 is 13 amino acids, counting both ends. The germline V gene encodes CDR1 KGHSH and CDR2 LQKENI. CDR3 amino acids: CASSPNRGQGQET.

Points on this clone: The conserved closing phenylalanine or tryptophan is absent in this CDR3, likely reflecting a read error. The limits of the CDR3 on the DNA are not certain, so only TCRdb's listed CDR3 is given. The chain is built from TRBV7-6 and TRBJ2-1; TRBD1 is the table's D call, not checked against the DNA. The CDR3 is 13 residues long, ends included. The germline CDR1 and CDR2 sequences are SGHVS and FNYEAQ. The CDR3 here is CASSQSGARGYNE.

As concerns this clone: This is likely a read error, given that the CDR3 carries no conserved phenylalanine or tryptophan at its end. The limits of the CDR3 on the DNA are not certain, so only TCRdb's listed CDR3 is given. J is TRBJ1-2 and V is TRBV20-1; the D segment call TRBD1 is taken from the table without a DNA check. Germline loops: CDR1 DFQATT, CDR2 SNEGSKA (reference sequence). 9 amino acids form the CDR3, both terminal residues included. This CDR3 is CSADQDAGG.

Measured by frequency, this clone is medium-sized. Since no conserved phenylalanine or tryptophan closes the CDR3, a read error is the likely cause. No DNA is shown, since the ends of the CDR3 on it are uncertain; the CDR3 is the one TCRdb lists. The V gene is TRBV4-1, the J gene TRBJ2-5; TRBD2 reflects the table's D call only, with no check against the DNA. The CDR3 totals 10 residues, both ends included. Germline V CDR1 and CDR2: MGHRA, YSYEKL. The chain's CDR3 is CASSQVNQET.